The next 15 T cell receptor beta chains were all read from a single sample in a study of response to subunit inactivated influenza vaccine. TCRdb passed the RT-PCR reads through MiXCR, listing each CDR3 protein once. The table lists roughly 700,000 distinct CDR3 sequences, 14% of them singletons, with around 7.3% in the top ten. The sequenced sample was PBMCs from blood, obtained approximately 15 days before vaccination. These receptors all come from a man between 45 and 60 years old who received an inactivated influenza vaccine.

This clonotype was observed a handful of times. V and J are TRBV4-1 and TRBJ1-2, with 11 bases identical to TRBD1. Trimming removed 3 bases from V and 9 bases from J; junction bases left unmatched: 15. The germline V gene has CDR1 MGHRA and CDR2 YSYEKL. This CDR3 is 17 amino acids long. CDR3 amino acids: CASSHRPGQGVTMRYTF. The CDR3 DNA follows: TGCGCCAGCAGCCATCGCCCGGGACAGGGGGTAACTATGCGCTACACCTTC.

This clonotype was observed a few times. The gene calls are TRBV5-1 and TRBJ2-3, with D possibly TRBD2 on 5 matching bases. In germline, CDR1 is SGHRS, CDR2 YFSETQ. V lost 0 bases and J lost 8, with 10 bases in between. This CDR3 has 13 amino acids. CDR3 sequence: CASSLAGKGTQYF. The CDR3 DNA sequence: TGCGCCAGCAGCTTGGCCGGGAAAGGTACGCAGTATTTT.

This clonotype was detected a few times. The chain has TRBV28 and TRBJ1-2, with a weak D call TRBD1 (5 bases). The CDR3 runs 15 residues. Trimming stripped 8 bases from V and 8 bases from J, with 24 bases between. Germline values: CDR1 MDHEN, CDR2 SYDVKM. CDR3 DNA: TGTGCCAGCTACGCGCCCGACCAGGGAGGGCTCGGCTACACCTTC. It specifies CASYAPDQGGLGYTF.

This chain joins TRBV5-1 and TRBJ2-7; no clear D. V was trimmed by 0 bases and J by 6 bases, leaving 10 bases between them. The CDR3 is 13 amino acids. Germline V gives CDR1 SGHRS, CDR2 YFSETQ. The CDR3: CASSLDGGAEQYF. As DNA, the CDR3 is TGCGCCAGCAGCTTGGACGGCGGTGCCGAGCAGTACTTC.

This clonotype was found a few times. The chain has TRBV3-1 and TRBJ1-4; no reliable D call. Germline lookup yields CDR1 LGHDT and CDR2 YNNKEL (reference sequence). The V and J ends lost 2 bases and 14 bases respectively, with 21 bases between them. The CDR3 extends over 15 amino acids. DNA of the CDR3: TGTGCCAGCAGCCAACTCCACGAAATTAGGAGGATGCTGTTTTTT. Its protein product is CASSQLHEIRRMLFF.

This clonotype was observed many times. Here the CDR3 reads CASSFRGPGGELFF. The CDR3 nucleotides are TGTGCCAGCAGTTTCAGGGGGCCGGGCGGGGAGCTGTTTTTT. The V call is TRBV7-2, the J call TRBJ2-2; 8 bases match TRBD1. Trimming removed 6 bases from V and 7 bases from J; junction bases left unmatched: 7. The CDR3 extends over 14 amino acids. Germline-derived CDR1 and CDR2 are SGHTA and FQGNSA.

This clonotype was detected ten times or more. The chain combines TRBV6-2 or TRBV6-3 with TRBJ2-2; D remains unclear. The CDR3 is 13 amino acids. The germline V gene encodes CDR1 MNHEY and CDR2 SVGEGT. V was cut by 2 bases and J by 5 bases, with 6 bases left in between. CDR3 sequence reads: CASSYRFTGELFF. The CDR3 DNA reads as TGTGCCAGCAGTTACAGGTTTACCGGGGAGCTGTTTTTT.

This clonotype has only a few counts. This chain connects TRBV18 to TRBJ2-1; the match to TRBD1 covers 7 bases. V lost 2 bases, J lost 7 bases, and 5 bases stayed unmatched. The length of the CDR3 is 14 residues. The germline gives CDR1 KGHSH, CDR2 LQKENI. CDR3 nucleotides: TGTGCCAGCTCACCAATTCAACAGGGGAATGAGCAGTTCTTC. This sequence encodes CASSPIQQGNEQFF.

In this sample, this clonotype turned up a few times. The chain carries TRBV20-1 and TRBJ2-3, with a weak D call TRBD1 (5 bases). Trimming left V 6 bases short and J 1 base short, with 14 bases between. Per the germline V gene, CDR1 is DFQATT and CDR2 is SNEGSKA (reference sequence). This CDR3 contains 14 residues. CDR3 DNA sequence: TGCAGTGCCCCCCTGGTACAGGGCACAGATACGCAGTATTTT. Amino acids: CSAPLVQGTDTQYF.

The rearrangement uses TRBV20-1 and TRBJ2-7; D unclear. The germline CDR1 and CDR2 sequences are DFQATT and SNEGSKA (reference sequence). This CDR3 contains 13 residues. V was pared by 1 base and J by 1 base, with 8 bases between. CDR3 in amino acids: CSARVVNSYEQYF. In DNA, the CDR3 is TGCAGTGCTAGAGTGGTCAATTCCTACGAGCAGTACTTC.

This clonotype showed up many times. The chain is built from TRBV2 and TRBJ1-2; 8 bases fit TRBD1. The ends lost 6 bases at V and 3 bases at J; junction bases unmatched: 3. CDR3 length: 13 amino acids. Germline CDR1 reads SNHLY; CDR2 reads FYNNEI. CDR3 in amino acids: CASSLTGDYGYTF. For the CDR3, the DNA is TGTGCCAGCAGCCTGACAGGGGACTATGGCTACACCTTC.

This clonotype was picked up a small number of times. V and J are TRBV30 and TRBJ1-2, with D uncertain. Germline CDR1 is GTSNPN and CDR2 is SVGIG (reference sequence). V lost 0 bases and J 2 bases, leaving 7 bases between the germline ends. The CDR3 has 13 amino acids. CDR3 protein: CAWSVSVNYGYTF. As DNA, the CDR3 is TGTGCCTGGAGTGTGTCTGTGAACTATGGCTACACCTTC. Full variable domain (remainder filled in from reference TRBV30 and TRBJ1-2): SQTIHQWPATLVQPVGSPLSLECTVEGTSNPNLYWYRQAAGRGLQLLFYSVGIGQISSEVPQNLSASRPQDRQFILSSKKLLLSDSGFYLCAWSVSVNYGYTFGSGTRLTVV.

The chain uses TRBV2 and TRBJ2-4; TRBD1 is a possible D gene (6 bases). Germline V gene sequence: CDR1 SNHLY, CDR2 FYNNEI. V was pared by 3 bases and J by 6 bases, with 12 bases between. The CDR3 contains 14 residues. The CDR3 coding sequence is TGTGCCAGCAGTGAGCAGGGGTCAAGAAACATTCAGTACTTC. It yields the protein CASSEQGSRNIQYF.

This clonotype was observed a handful of times. V and J are TRBV7-2 and TRBJ2-3; 10 bases fit TRBD2. V lost 4 bases, J lost 4 bases, and 5 bases stayed unmatched. This CDR3 is 15 amino acids long. Germline loops: CDR1 SGHTA, CDR2 FQGNSA. The CDR3 protein is CASSSSGSAPDTQYF. CDR3 coding DNA: TGTGCCAGCAGCTCTAGCGGGAGTGCCCCAGATACGCAGTATTTT.

About this clonotype itself: This could be a read error, since a much larger clone is one nucleotide away. The V and J genes are TRBV12-3 or TRBV12-4 and TRBJ2-1; D perhaps matches TRBD1 (5 bases). This CDR3 region has 18 residues. The DNA for the CDR3 is TGTACCAGCAGTTCCGCCGTGGGTTCCAGACAGAAATACAATGAGCAGTTCTTC. This sequence encodes CTSSSAVGSRQKYNEQFF.